This TCR beta chain was identified in a study of shared clonotypes between healthy human individuals (dated by TCRdb to the early 2020s). About the study as a whole: Two women and a few men aged 18 to 49 years were included in the cohort. For each donor, CD4 naive and CD4 memory were each given three plates, CD8 naive was given two plates, and CD8 memory was given one plate. Blood TCR repertoires of a handful of healthy adults were deeply sequenced to estimate repertoire size and the extent of clonotype sharing between individuals. To increase sequencing depth and limit assay-specific biases, TCR repertoire library preparation and sequencing were carried out by different laboratories using diverse techniques. Between about 0.9 and 10 billion PBMCs per donor were obtained by leukapheresis.

The donors were healthy, HIV-negative adults with no recently reported acute infections or vaccinations. Every donor was a Caucasian adult residing in Nashville, Tennessee, USA. CD4+ T cells were enriched by magnetic negative selection; naive cells were then positively selected on CD45RA, and the negative fraction formed the memory subset. Blood was collected by leukapheresis, and PBMCs were isolated by Ficoll-Histopaque density gradient centrifugation and then cryopreserved in liquid nitrogen vapor phase. Purity and quantity of every magnetically sorted T cell population were checked by analytical flow cytometry. Each sorted fraction had its genomic DNA isolated and then quantified by UV absorbance on a Nanodrop 2000c. Results and caveats for the whole study, not just this receptor: Pairwise subsampling indicated that sequencing depth was expected to affect the degree of clonotype sharing among donors. Because the study included only a small number of donors, the genetic and exposure-history diversity represented was limited. Higher generation probabilities were observed for clonotypes shared by all four sorted-subset donors than for non-shared clonotypes. Rarefaction of sorted-subset datasets indicated incomplete sequencing despite the large sequencing depth. Sampling was restricted to blood, and TCR repertoires in tissues likely differ from the TCR repertoires found in blood. Estimated clonotype richness was generally larger for naive than for memory subsets. About 5% of naive CD4, around 3.5% of naive CD8, approximately 2% of memory CD4, and 0.4% of memory CD8 clonotypes were shared across several donors.

V is cut back by 4 bases and J by 0 bases, with 6 bases in the junction unmatched. CDR1 and CDR2, per the germline V gene, are SGDLS and YYNGEE. The CDR3 has 16 amino acids, counting the end cysteine and phenylalanine. The DNA shown is the 48-base CDR3, in frame from base 1. About this clone itself: The target of this receptor is not known. No per-base quality is available; no much larger clone lies one base away.

Using the deep immunoSEQ assay, multiplex PCR amplified TCR CDR3 regions from genomic DNA. Genomic DNA extracted from each cell subset was distributed evenly over all wells of several immunoSEQ 96-well plates, and each plate served as one replicate. For sorted subsets, about 200 ng genomic DNA, equal to some 30,000 T cell genomes, was loaded into each replicate PCR. The purified libraries were quantified using a Qubit 3.0 fluorometer, sized with a Bioanalyzer 2100, and then quantified again using the KAPA Library Quantification kit. A separate single-read 150-cycle Illumina NextSeq 550 flow cell was used to sequence each immunoSEQ 96-well plate. The study's own analysis went as follows. The immunoSEQ output contained only junctional sequences without quality scores, so filtering could not match that applied to full-length reads. Sequences were annotated with PyIR, a Python wrapper for IgBLAST v1.9, using IMGT germline references to assign V/J genes and CDR3. Reads with weak V/J assignments (E-value above 1e-6), missing CDR3, stop codons, out-of-frame junctions, or ambiguous translated residues were removed. V3J clonotypes were defined by identical inferred V gene, J gene, and CDR3 amino acid sequence. To compute the percentage overlap between repertoires, the number of shared unique clonotypes was divided by the size of the smaller repertoire. RTK rarefaction, the Chao1 estimator, and Recon v2.1 estimates of unobserved clonotypes were used to assess repertoire richness. Generation probabilities for all TCRbeta clonotypes obtained by the gDNA method from several donors were computed using OLGA. TCRdb provides this immuneACCESS table in a form limited to in-frame rearrangements. Some clones are lacking; in checked studies, under half of them reflect an unresolved V gene, and why the rest are absent is not known. V, J and clone size reflect that table, while D and trimming were determined from the DNA. This sample holds about 2.4 million clones; approximately 94% were observed only once. Approximately 0.37% of the sample rests with the top ten.

The sequence was obtained from a man aged 18 to 30 in good health. Some clones in this sample may be carry-over from other donors' samples. The sequenced sample was naive CD4+ T cells from PBMCs. Explained via the paper, the cell subset or site label denotes: CD45RA+ positively selected. The chain is assembled from TRBV9 and TRBJ2-1, with 8 bases matching TRBD1. The CDR3 in this case is CASSKTGTGSYNEQFF. In nucleotides, the sequence is TGTGCCAGCAGCAAAACCGGGACAGGCTCCTACAATGAGCAGTTCTTC.